Below, 6 T cell receptor beta chains from the same sample are listed, as sequenced in a study of blood T cell repertoires in COVID-19. Using immunoSEQ multiplex PCR, the repertoire was profiled, and TCRdb retains in-frame clones only, with some absent. The sample holds about 370,000 clones, just under 90% seen once. The sequenced material came from PBMCs or T cells enriched from blood (not recorded which). The origin of the receptors is a woman aged 25 to 39 who had recovered from COVID-19.

The chain has TRBV4-3 and TRBJ1-3; TRBD1 aligns across 9 bases. The trim removed 1 base at V and 1 base at J, leaving 5 bases unmatched. Looked up from germline, CDR1 is LGHNA and CDR2 is YSLEER. This CDR3 comprises 17 residues. In DNA form, the CDR3 reads TGCGCCAGCAGCCAAGCAACAGGGGGCTCTTCTGGAAACACCATATATTTT. Encoded protein: CASSQATGGSSGNTIYF.

This chain joins TRBV6-1 and TRBJ1-2; D is ambiguous. CDR3 size: 12 residues. The germline CDR1 and CDR2 sequences are MNHNS and SASEGT. V shed 0 bases and J shed 4 bases, with 3 bases lying between them. The CDR3, as DNA: TGTGCCAGCAGTGAAGCAGCCTATGGCTACACCTTC. Residues: CASSEAAYGYTF.

The chain's CDR3 is CASSGQGAYEQYF. The CDR3 region has the DNA TGTGCCAGCAGTGGGCAGGGGGCCTACGAGCAGTACTTC. This chain connects TRBV25-1 to TRBJ2-7, with 7 bases fitting TRBD1. Trimming removed 4 bases from V and 2 bases from J; junction bases left unmatched: 2. The germline V gene encodes CDR1 MGHDK and CDR2 SYGVNS. The CDR3 consists of 13 residues.

This rearrangement joins TRBV27 to TRBJ1-3, with D unclear. The V gene lost 5 bases and the J gene lost 4 bases, with 12 bases spanning the gap. This CDR3 comprises 14 residues. Germline V gene sequence: CDR1 MNHEY, CDR2 SMNVEV (reference sequence). The CDR3 region is CASSPTREGNTIYF. The CDR3 bases are TGTGCCAGCAGTCCGACGAGGGAAGGAAACACCATATATTTT.

The V call is TRBV7-9, the J call TRBJ2-5; 7 bases are shared with TRBD2. The germline gives CDR1 SEHNR, CDR2 FQNEAQ (reference sequence). This CDR3 is 12 amino acids long. The V gene end was trimmed by 8 bases and the J gene end by 5 bases; junction bases not matched to a gene: 5. CDR3 DNA: TGTGCCAGCTCCCGGGGGGTGGAGACCCAGTACTTC. Its translation is CASSRGVETQYF. Combining the CDR3 with reference TRBV7-9 and TRBJ2-5 gives the whole variable domain DTGVSQNPRHKITKRGQNVTFRCDPISEHNRLYWYRQTLGQGPEFLTYFQNEAQLEKSRLLSDRFSAERPKGSFSTLEIQRTEQGDSAMYLCASSRGVETQYFGPGTRLLVL.

The J gene is TRBJ1-3, the V gene TRBV30, with D perhaps TRBD1 (6 bases). This CDR3 has 13 amino acids. V was trimmed by 0 bases and J by 8 bases, leaving 11 bases between them. CDR1 and CDR2 from the germline V gene are GTSNPN and SVGIG (reference sequence). CDR3 protein: CAWSVQGLDTIYF. CDR3 DNA sequence: TGTGCCTGGAGTGTTCAGGGGTTAGACACCATATATTTT. Variable domain in full (rest from reference TRBV30 and TRBJ1-3): SQTIHQWPATLVQPVGSPLSLECTVEGTSNPNLYWYRQAAGRGLQLLFYSVGIGQISSEVPQNLSASRPQDRQFILSSKKLLLSDSGFYLCAWSVQGLDTIYFGEGSWLTVV.